One sample yielded the 30 T cell receptor beta chains listed below, sequenced in a study of T cells after yellow fever vaccination (dated by TCRdb to about 2019). The sample's treatment or condition label, in plain terms: live attenuated yellow fever vaccine strain. The library was produced with 5' RACE. For sequencing, an Illumina HiSeq 2500 was employed. The public reads were run again by TCRdb, first through fastp at Q25 and then through MiXCR, and only productive beta chains were kept. Rows with a matching CDR3 protein are joined into one entry that keeps the most common DNA and genes. The sample has approximately 600,000 distinct CDR3 sequences on record, approximately 13% of them singletons. The biggest ten clones account for 15% of the sample. The sequenced sample was PBMCs, obtained on the day of the yellow fever booster vaccination. All receptors derive from a man aged 25 to 40 who received the YFV17D yellow fever vaccine.

The rearrangement uses TRBV19 and TRBJ1-1, with 9 bases identical to TRBD1. CDR1 is LNHDA and CDR2 is SQIVND in the germline V gene (reference sequence). The CDR3 is made up of 14 amino acids. The V segment lost 4 bases and the J segment 6 bases; nucleotides outside the gene matches: 6. As DNA, the CDR3 is TGTGCCAGTAGTAGATCACAGGGGGCTGCTGAAGCTTTCTTT. The encoded protein is CASSRSQGAAEAFF.

The rearrangement joins TRBV28 to TRBJ2-5; D ambiguous. Germline values: CDR1 MDHEN, CDR2 SYDVKM. The CDR3 is 14 residues long. With 7 bases removed from V and 0 bases from J, the gap between germline ends came to 12 bases. CDR3 loop: CASTRAGYQETQYF. Here the CDR3 DNA reads TGTGCCAGCACTAGGGCTGGATACCAAGAGACCCAGTACTTC.

V is TRBV28 and J is TRBJ2-7, with 13 bases identical to TRBD2. V shed 8 bases and J 7 bases; nucleotides not matched to a gene: 5. CDR1 MDHEN and CDR2 SYDVKM come from the germline V gene. The CDR3 extends over 13 amino acids. The CDR3 DNA is TGTGCCAGCCGGACTAGCGGGAGAGATGAGCAGTACTTC. It encodes CASRTSGRDEQYF.

In this sample, this clonotype turned up a few times. The genes are TRBV20-1 and TRBJ2-5, with TRBD2 identical over 8 bases. This CDR3 is built from 15 residues. Germline V gene lookup returns CDR1 DFQATT and CDR2 SNEGSKA (reference sequence). J lost 4 bases, V lost 3 bases, and 10 bases had no gene match. CDR3 nucleotide sequence: TGCAGTGCTAGGAGACTAGCGCCGATTTCAGAGACCCAGTACTTC. This gives the protein CSARRLAPISETQYF.

This clonotype came up many times. The chain recombines TRBV7-2 with TRBJ2-7, with 9 bases aligning to TRBD1. The germline gives CDR1 SGHTA, CDR2 FQGNSA. CDR3 length equals 15 residues. The V gene end was trimmed by 0 bases and the J gene end by 4 bases; junction bases not matched to a gene: 4. The CDR3 region is CASSLAGTGSYEQYF. The DNA for the CDR3 is TGTGCCAGCAGCTTAGCGGGGACAGGGTCTTACGAGCAGTACTTC.

This clonotype was counted between two and nine times. The chain employs TRBV15 and TRBJ1-5, with D unresolved. V lost 0 bases and J 6 bases, leaving 9 bases between the germline ends. The CDR3 is made up of 14 amino acids. CDR1 LNHNV and CDR2 YYDKDF come from the germline V gene (reference sequence). The CDR3 bases are TGTGCCACCAGCAGAGAAAGGGAGGGTCAGCCCCAGCATTTT. Its protein is CATSREREGQPQHF.

Note on this clonotype: A read error may account for a junction end that differs from germline. The chain has TRBV27 and TRBJ1-1; the D is unclear. The V gene's germline CDR1 is MNHEY and CDR2 SMNVEV (reference sequence). This CDR3 has 14 amino acids. CDR3 residues: CASSLSAMNTEAFF. For the CDR3, the DNA is TGTGCCAGCAGTCTATCAGCTATGAACACTGAAGCTTTCTTT.

V usage is TRBV18 and J usage is TRBJ2-1; 9 bases map to TRBD2. CDR1 is KGHSH and CDR2 is LQKENI in the germline V gene. V lost 2 bases to trimming and J lost 4 bases; unmatched junction nucleotides: 6. The CDR3 runs to 16 residues. The CDR3: CASSPIAGALYNEQFF. The CDR3 DNA reads TGTGCCAGCTCACCAATAGCGGGAGCATTGTACAATGAGCAGTTCTTC.

This sequence joins TRBV24-1 and TRBJ2-5; no firm D call. The CDR3 loop spans 15 amino acids. Deletions cut 4 bases from V and 5 bases from J, with 16 bases between. Germline V gene data show CDR1 as KGHDR and CDR2 as SFDVKD. The CDR3 DNA is TGTGCCACCAGTGACCCTGCAGTCGGTGGCGAGACCCAGTACTTC. It translates to CATSDPAVGGETQYF.

The V call is TRBV6-1, the J call TRBJ2-1; D remains ambiguous. The CDR3 has 14 amino acids. Germline V gene lookup returns CDR1 MNHNS and CDR2 SASEGT. Trimming pared 5 bases from V and 8 bases from J, leaving 16 bases between. CDR3 nucleotides: TGTGCCAGCAGTCCCTTCGGAAAGGGCCATGAGCAGTTCTTC. The encoded protein is CASSPFGKGHEQFF.

This clonotype was seen a few times. The chain combines TRBV4-3 with TRBJ1-2; tentative D call: TRBD1 (5 bases). This CDR3 comprises 15 residues. The germline V gene encodes CDR1 LGHNA and CDR2 YSLEER. Trimming took off 1 base at V and 4 bases at J, with 13 bases between the two ends. DNA of the CDR3: TGCGCCAGCAGCCAAGGGGTCCCCGGGACCTATGGCTACACCTTC. Residues: CASSQGVPGTYGYTF.

This clonotype showed up just a few times. The chain employs TRBV11-3 and TRBJ2-1, with TRBD2 matching over 14 bases. This CDR3 is built from 16 residues. The germline CDR1 and CDR2 sequences are SGHNT and YENEEA. V dropped 4 bases and J dropped 7; count of bases not matched to a gene: 6. The CDR3 here is CASSSQTSGRDNEQFF. The CDR3, as DNA: TGTGCCAGCAGCTCCCAGACTAGCGGGAGGGATAATGAGCAGTTCTTC. The full variable domain, completed using reference TRBV11-3 and TRBJ2-1, is EAGVVQSPRYKIIEKKQPVAFWCNPISGHNTLYWYLQNLGQGPELLIRYENEEAVDDSQLPKDRFSAERLKGVDSTLKIQPAELGDSAVYLCASSSQTSGRDNEQFFGPGTRLTVL.

This clonotype has more than one count but fewer than ten. This chain uses TRBV19 with TRBJ2-3, with 7 positions matching TRBD2. Trimming removed 9 bases from V and 2 bases from J; junction bases left unmatched: 5. Germline assignment: CDR1 LNHDA and CDR2 SQIVND (reference sequence). The CDR3 is made up of 13 amino acids. CDR3 loop: CASKLAPTDTQYF. In DNA, the CDR3 is TGTGCCAGCAAACTAGCGCCCACAGATACGCAGTATTTT.

This clonotype was picked up a small number of times. The chain uses TRBV20-1 and TRBJ2-1; no clear D. This CDR3 has 11 amino acids. Germline V CDR1 and CDR2: DFQATT, SNEGSKA (reference sequence). Trimming left V 6 bases short and J 8 bases short, with 11 bases between. The CDR3 DNA is TGCAGTGCCCCTCGCATGGATGAGCAGTTCTTC. Its protein is CSAPRMDEQFF.

Ten or more counts support this clonotype. The chain joins TRBV5-1 to TRBJ2-5; 10 positions agree with TRBD1. Unmatched junction bases numbered 1, after V lost 1 base and J lost 4 bases. Germline V gives CDR1 SGHRS, CDR2 YFSETQ. There are 14 residues in the CDR3. CDR3 nucleotides: TGCGCCAGCAGCTTGAGGGACAGGGGAGAGACCCAGTACTTC. Residues: CASSLRDRGETQYF.

This clonotype showed up just a few times. V gene TRBV3-1 combines with J gene TRBJ2-2, with TRBD2 identical over 8 bases. V dropped 1 base and J dropped 6; count of bases not matched to a gene: 7. The CDR3 has 16 residues. Germline V gives CDR1 LGHDT, CDR2 YNNKEL (reference sequence). The CDR3 sequence: CASSQASGRTAGELFF. In nucleotides, the CDR3 is TGTGCCAGCAGCCAAGCCAGCGGGAGAACCGCCGGGGAGCTGTTTTTT.

Only a few counts were recorded for this clonotype. The gene calls are TRBV20-1 and TRBJ2-1; maybe TRBD2 (6 bases). This CDR3 spans 15 amino acids. Trimming pared 5 bases from V and 4 bases from J, leaving 18 bases between. Germline V CDR1 and CDR2: DFQATT, SNEGSKA (reference sequence). The CDR3 protein is CSALLSGVSYNEQFF. CDR3 nucleotides: TGCAGTGCTTTACTCTCGGGGGTTTCGTACAATGAGCAGTTCTTC.

This clonotype occurred a few times. CDR3 sequence reads: CAISELGLKAFF. DNA of the CDR3: TGTGCCATCAGTGAATTAGGGCTGAAAGCTTTCTTT. J is TRBJ1-1 and V is TRBV10-3; D not certain. Germline V lookup: CDR1 ENHRY, CDR2 SYGVKD. Trimming left V 3 bases short and J 9 bases short, with 11 bases between. The CDR3 runs 12 residues.

This clonotype has at least ten counts. The chain couples TRBV7-2 to TRBJ2-7, with D unclear. The CDR3 consists of 13 residues. The ends were cut back, 3 bases at V and 2 bases at J, with 8 bases in the middle. Germline V gene sequence: CDR1 SGHTA, CDR2 FQGNSA. The CDR3 DNA is TGTGCCAGCAGCTTGGGCAGGACCTACGAGCAGTACTTC. Translation gives CASSLGRTYEQYF.

This clonotype was observed a few times. The V gene is TRBV19, the J gene TRBJ2-3; tentatively, D is TRBD2 (6 bases). The V gene's germline CDR1 is LNHDA and CDR2 SQIVND (reference sequence). CDR3 length equals 13 residues. V was cut by 5 bases and J by 5 bases, with 11 bases left in between. The DNA of the CDR3 is TGTGCCAGTAGTCCAGGGAGGAGAGATACGCAGTATTTT. This gives the protein CASSPGRRDTQYF.

This clonotype was observed a handful of times. The V and J genes are TRBV20-1 and TRBJ1-1; D is unclear. Per germline, CDR1 DFQATT and CDR2 SNEGSKA (reference sequence). V was clipped by 6 bases and J by 2 bases, with 16 bases between them. This CDR3 has 14 residues. DNA of the CDR3: TGCAGTGCCACAAAAGGGCTTCCAAACACTGAAGCTTTCTTT. This encodes CSATKGLPNTEAFF.

V is TRBV2 and J is TRBJ2-3; 7 positions match TRBD2. The germline CDR1 and CDR2 sequences are SNHLY and FYNNEI. This CDR3 is built from 14 residues. The J segment lost 2 bases and the V segment lost 6 bases, leaving 5 bases of the junction unmatched. CDR3: CASRREGNTDTQYF. CDR3 in DNA: TGTGCCAGCAGGAGGGAGGGTAACACAGATACGCAGTATTTT.

The chain joins TRBV20-1 to TRBJ2-5; 9 bases line up with TRBD2. The CDR3 length is 15 residues. The trim removed 3 bases at V and 1 base at J, leaving 6 bases unmatched. CDR1 DFQATT and CDR2 SNEGSKA come from the germline V gene (reference sequence). The CDR3 DNA sequence: TGCAGTGCTAGTTTCAGCGGGGGGTCCCAAGAGACCCAGTACTTC. Protein sequence: CSASFSGGSQETQYF.

V is TRBV29-1 and J is TRBJ2-7; 8 bases are shared with TRBD1. Germline values: CDR1 SQVTM, CDR2 ANQGSEA. CDR3 size: 11 residues. The ends lost 2 bases at V and 12 bases at J; junction bases unmatched: 6. CDR3 in amino acids: CSVEWAGGWYF. In nucleotides, the CDR3 is TGCAGCGTTGAATGGGCAGGGGGCTGGTACTTC.

This clonotype was observed at least ten times. The chain recombines TRBV14 with TRBJ2-3, with 9 bases lining up with TRBD1. After removal of 8 bases from V and 1 base from J, the junction contained 4 bases not matched to a gene. Germline CDR1 is SGHDN and CDR2 is FVKESK. The CDR3 is 14 residues long. The CDR3 DNA is TGTGCCAGCTCATGGACAGGGGGCACAGATACGCAGTATTTT. The encoded protein is CASSWTGGTDTQYF.

About this clonotype: A read error may account for a junction end that differs from germline. Here the CDR3 reads CASNLRVLLGRQKNSPLHF. Written as DNA, the CDR3 is TGTGCCAGCAATTTAAGGGTCTTGCTGGGAAGACAGAAGAATTCACCCCTCCACTTT. The rearrangement links TRBV12-3 or TRBV12-4 to TRBJ1-6; the D gene is possibly TRBD1 (5 bases). This CDR3 is built from 19 residues.

The rearrangement links TRBV5-1 to TRBJ2-7, with 9 bases that match TRBD1. After removal of 0 bases from V and 0 bases from J, the junction contained 7 bases not matched to a gene. This CDR3 is built from 17 residues. Germline V gene lookup returns CDR1 SGHRS and CDR2 YFSETQ. CDR3 amino acids: CASSLVPPGQGSYEQYF. CDR3 nucleotide sequence: TGCGCCAGCAGCTTGGTCCCCCCGGGACAGGGCTCCTACGAGCAGTACTTC. The full variable domain, with the rest looked up from reference TRBV5-1 and TRBJ2-7, is KAGVTQTPRYLIKTRGQQVTLSCSPISGHRSVSWYQQTPGQGLQFLFEYFSETQRNKGNFPGRFSGRQFSNSRSEMNVSTLELGDSALYLCASSLVPPGQGSYEQYFGPGTRLTVT.

With regard to this clonotype: The germline gene is not matched at one end of the junction; a read error may be the cause. The rearrangement uses TRBV20-1 and TRBJ2-4, with 9 bases identical to TRBD2. The CDR3 extends over 13 amino acids. Germline V CDR1 and CDR2: DFQATT, SNEGSKA (reference sequence). The CDR3 loop is CSAYGGEAGGATF. CDR3 nucleotides: TGCAGTGCCTATGGGGGGGAAGCGGGAGGCGCAACTTTC.

This clonotype was counted only a few times. The rearrangement uses TRBV5-1 and TRBJ1-1, with D perhaps TRBD1 (6 bases). Germline V gene data show CDR1 as SGHRS and CDR2 as YFSETQ. The CDR3 runs 15 residues. V lost 0 bases to trimming and J lost 4 bases, with 13 bases between them. This CDR3 reads CASSLEGEGVTEAFF. The DNA for the CDR3 is TGCGCCAGCAGCTTGGAAGGGGAGGGGGTCACTGAAGCTTTCTTT.

The chain combines TRBV6-2 or TRBV6-3 with TRBJ2-1; TRBD2 agrees at 8 bases. The V segment lost 6 bases and the J segment 9 bases; nucleotides outside the gene matches: 4. Germline CDR1 MNHEY, CDR2 SVGEGT. The CDR3 runs to 12 residues. In nucleotides, the CDR3 is TGTGCCAGCAGCCGGACTAGCTCTGAGCAGTTCTTC. Translated: CASSRTSSEQFF.